Below, one TCR beta chain is given with its context. In TCRdb, the RT-PCR reads were re-called with MiXCR into one record per CDR3 protein. This table holds 650,000 to 800,000 distinct CDR3 sequences, around 14% found once. The CDR3 has 15 residues. Trimming took 2 bases from V and 8 from J, leaving 18 bases between them. Germline-derived CDR1 and CDR2 are LGHNA and YSLEER. The sequence was collected from a female donor in good health, serving as a healthy control. J is TRBJ1-2 and V is TRBV4-3; D is unresolved. The sequenced sample was memory CD4+ T cells from blood. CDR3 in DNA: TGCGCCAGCAGCCAAACGGACCCCACCGGGAAGGGCTACACCTTC. It yields the protein CASSQTDPTGKGYTF.